These T cell receptor beta chains were read from a single sample in a study of blood T cell repertoires in COVID-19. This table comes from immunoSEQ multiplex PCR, and its TCRdb copy is limited to in-frame clones, with some not included. The sample carries 100,000 to 150,000 clones, about 86% recorded once. The material sequenced was peripheral blood. Receptors originate from an elderly man with active or convalescent COVID-19. Both conserved end residues are trimmed from each CDR3.

j_call v_call cdr3_aa
TRBJ1-1 TRBV6-2/TRBV6-3 ASSYSIAAGAF
TRBJ2-7 TRBV5-1 ASSLVGGSYEQY
TRBJ1-5 TRBV21-1 ASSKGGVSNQPQH
TRBJ2-7 TRBV28 AIGFGTGYEQY
TRBJ1-4 TRBV9 ASSALSINEKLF
TRBJ1-2 TRBV2 ASSGQQTGADGYT
TRBJ2-2 TRBV19 AIGQGPLTGELF
TRBJ1-5 TRBV18 ASSRGGERQPQH
TRBJ2-1 TRBV6-1 ASSEGLAGPSEQF
TRBJ1-2 TRBV4-3 ASSPRTGANYGYT
TRBJ1-6 TRBV7-2 ASTADRGDNSPLH
TRBJ2-2 TRBV7-3 ASSPSWAGPLYNTGELF
TRBJ1-1 TRBV19 ASSIGRGHGTEAF
TRBJ2-4 TRBV12-3/TRBV12-4 ASSSGTGQEY
TRBJ2-5 TRBV5-4 ASSLAIQETQY
TRBJ2-1 TRBV10-3 ASRGGGNNEQF
TRBJ2-3 TRBV10-3 AIRDPTGGGDTQY
TRBJ1-2 TRBV6-2/TRBV6-3 ASSYRDNYT
TRBJ2-3 TRBV18 ASSTQATSTDTQY
TRBJ2-3 TRBV5-1 ASSWGQGADTQY
TRBJ2-7 TRBV5-1 ASSLGQGFNYEQY
TRBJ2-1 TRBV5-1 ASSPSLTTYNEQF
TRBJ1-2 TRBV30 AWRGTGPNYGYT
TRBJ2-1 TRBV7-8 ASSLRTSGGYEQF
TRBJ1-6 TRBV5-1 ASSLGQLESPLH
TRBJ2-7 TRBV2 ASSGQGFEQY
TRBJ2-7 TRBV6-5 ASSYSWDRGRGEQY
TRBJ2-7 TRBV4-3 ASSQDWRGTYEQY
TRBJ2-1 TRBV19 ASRQRGTYNEQF
TRBJ1-6 TRBV6-5 ASSLDRASSPLH
TRBJ1-5 TRBV28 ASSKDPEAQPQH
TRBJ1-6 TRBV7-2 ASSLRGSSYNSPLH
TRBJ2-5 TRBV11-3 ASSLRTSGGGETQY
TRBJ2-3 TRBV19 ASSSRPGQDTQY
TRBJ2-3 TRBV6-2/TRBV6-3 ASSSPGGDTQY
TRBJ1-1 TRBV12-3/TRBV12-4 ASSSEGGQAF
TRBJ2-2 TRBV11-2 ASSLRWGQDTGELF
TRBJ1-5 TRBV5-6 ASSPRRGDVNQPQH
TRBJ1-4 TRBV7-8 ASKRLEHEKLF
TRBJ1-5 TRBV9 ASSLWYGDRDSNQPQH
TRBJ2-7 TRBV28 ASTGQPSYEQY
TRBJ1-2 TRBV6-2/TRBV6-3 ASSRTAYGYT
TRBJ1-5 TRBV6-2/TRBV6-3 ASSALTGAGFYSNQPQH
TRBJ1-1 TRBV30 AWGRGQVYTEAF
TRBJ1-3 TRBV5-1 ASSSQGTSGNTIY
TRBJ2-7 TRBV12-3/TRBV12-4 ASSLALTYEQY
TRBJ2-3 TRBV2 ASSGTSGSTDTQY
TRBJ1-5 TRBV14 ASSRMVGRTEFNQPQH
TRBJ1-2 TRBV24-1 ATSDPGQEKGYGYT
TRBJ2-1 TRBV7-2 ASSPVRDTNEQF
TRBJ1-6 TRBV4-1 ASSQGQGTDSPLH